This T cell receptor beta chain stems from a study of OX40 agonist ivuxolimab in advanced cancers. The overall study: Age averaged 60 years (range about 23 to 80), and approximately 80% were male. One hepatocellular carcinoma and a couple of cutaneous melanoma patients partially responded. Whole-study results and caveats: At doses 0.1 to 3.0 mg/kg, CD4+ and CD8+ clones expanded.

Collection of blood occurred at baseline, at cycle 4 day 1, and at cycle 7 day 1. With respect to this clone: The target antigen is unknown.

This table comes from immunoSEQ multiplex PCR, and its TCRdb copy is limited to in-frame clones, with some not included. The top ten clones hold roughly 21% of a sample with 35,000 to 40,000 clones, around 73% of them seen once. The V and J ends lost 6 bases and 8 bases respectively, with 22 bases between them. This CDR3 is built from 15 residues. In germline, CDR1 is LNHNV, CDR2 YYDKDF (reference sequence). This TCR was recovered from an adult with an advanced solid tumor such as melanoma, head and neck, liver or kidney cancer. The source material was CD4+ or CD8+ T cells sorted from blood, sampled in a trial of the OX40 agonist ivuxolimab. The V gene is TRBV15, the J gene TRBJ1-1; D is perhaps TRBD1 (6 bases). DNA for the CDR3: TGTGCCACCAGTTCCGGATGGGGGCCCCTGACCGAAGCTTTCTTT. This codes for CATSSGWGPLTEAFF.